Listed here is a single T cell receptor (beta chain). Per the original methods: Using reference gene primer amplification, nucleated cell counts were estimated. Profiled with immunoSEQ multiplex PCR; TCRdb holds only in-frame clones, not every one. Clonal size and the V and J genes are those of that table, whereas D and trimming came from the DNA. The sample has over 90,000 clones, approximately 84% seen once. These data are taken from a study of blood T cell repertoires in COVID-19. Overall study: Material from acute and convalescent COVID-19 was sourced from the United States, Italy and Spain. The cDNA or gDNA used as material had been derived from T cells, B-cell-depleted T cells, or PBMCs.

This CDR3 spans 14 amino acids. Germline V gene lookup returns CDR1 SGHTA and CDR2 FQGNSA. Trimming stripped 7 bases from V and 0 bases from J, with 12 bases between. This chain uses TRBV7-2 with TRBJ1-1; D is possibly TRBD1 (5 bases). Sequences were obtained from peripheral blood. The sequence derives from a human donor in a cohort sampled during active COVID-19. In DNA, the CDR3 is TGTGCCAGCACCCCGGGGGGGGTGAACACTGAAGCTTTCTTT. Protein: CASTPGGVNTEAFF.